This T cell receptor (beta chain) comes out of a study of siplizumab effects on memory and regulatory T cells. Study-wide results and limits: Naive T cells appeared more diverse than memory cells and seemed to be major alloresponse contributors. In siplizumab conditions, mappable alloreactive CD4+ clones averaged about 69% Treg-derived, against 25% to 30% in controls. There was no confirmation of the suppressive function of proliferating Tregs from siplizumab cultures.

Per sample, some 10^5 TCR templates were assayed. Clones were sequenced by immunoSEQ multiplex PCR, and TCRdb holds only the in-frame ones, with some missing. The data hold approximately 100,000 clones, with more than 90% observed a single time. Trimming took 5 bases from V and 1 from J, leaving 9 bases between them. Germline V gene data show CDR1 as MDHEN and CDR2 as SYDVKM. This CDR3 contains 15 residues. This clone was seen more than once but under ten times. Its antigen is as yet unknown. The sequence was collected from a human donor in good health. Some clones in this sample may be carry-over from other donors' samples. The source material was CD4+ T cells sorted from blood. The rearrangement uses TRBV28 and TRBJ2-6; D is undetermined. As DNA, the CDR3 is TGTGCCAGCAGTCGTCTGTTGTCTGGGGCCAACGTCCTGACTTTC. Its protein product is CASSRLLSGANVLTF.